Included here is one TCR beta chain sequence, with context. This CDR3 has 14 amino acids. CDR1 and CDR2 from the germline V gene are MDHEN and SYDVKM. This sample was included in a study of human CD8 memory T cell subsets. A UMI-labeled 5' RACE approach was the method that produced the TCR beta libraries. Following a re-call of the 5' RACE reads, TCRdb has one entry per CDR3 protein and lacks DNA. The sample table includes roughly 10,000 distinct CDR3 sequences. The sample taken for sequencing was CD8+ T cells from PBMCs. The clonotype originates from a human donor in good health. This sequence joins TRBV28 and TRBJ2-7. This chain's CDR3 is CASSIQGSSYEQYF.